This T cell receptor beta chain originates from a study of beta chain features in type 1 diabetes. Across the whole study: Examination spanned approximately 110 million sorted cells from all samples. Study observations and caveats: Researchers report that Type 1 diabetes patients had moderately but significantly shorter TCRB CDR3s across all four CD4+ subsets.

In this sample, this clone turned up a few times. Its antigen is unidentified. Germline CDR1 LGHNA, CDR2 YNFKEQ. Losses at the gene ends were 1 base for V and 5 bases for J; bases not matched to a gene: 4. CDR3 length: 16 residues. Since all of the isolated RNA was reverse transcribed, expressed TCRB transcripts were what got sequenced. Clones were sequenced by immunoSEQ multiplex PCR, and TCRdb holds only the in-frame ones, with some missing. The sample lists fewer than 350,000 clones; 15% were seen once. Blood was collected once per donor into heparin, averaging about 110 mL. J is TRBJ2-1 and V is TRBV4-2, with 11 bases matching TRBD2. The source is a man aged 18 to 29 with type 1 diabetes. Sequencing was performed on naive CD4+ T cells from blood. CDR3 residues: CASSQGTGLADNEQFF. DNA for the CDR3: TGTGCCAGCAGCCAAGGTACGGGACTAGCGGACAATGAGCAGTTCTTC.